This T cell receptor (beta chain) appears in the sequencing data of a study of T cells after yellow fever vaccination. TCRdb reprocessed the 5' RACE reads via MiXCR and lists one record per CDR3 protein. The sample contains a few hundred thousand distinct CDR3 sequences, around 21% of which appear only once. Germline V gene lookup returns CDR1 LGHNA and CDR2 YNFKEQ. The V segment lost 4 bases and the J segment 4 bases; nucleotides outside the gene matches: 9. The CDR3 extends over 17 amino acids. Specimen: PBMCs, collected 15 days after the yellow fever booster vaccination. The receptor was isolated from a man in his thirties or forties who received the YFV17D yellow fever vaccine. This rearrangement joins TRBV4-2 to TRBJ2-2, with 10 bases that match TRBD2. As DNA, the CDR3 is TGTGCCAGCAGCCGCCTCGGACTAGCGGAACTCACCGGGGAGCTGTTTTTT. It is translated as CASSRLGLAELTGELFF.